These 3 T cell receptor beta chains were all obtained from the same sample, sequenced in a study of shared clonotypes between healthy human individuals (TCRdb year 2020). Preparation of the library involved the immunoSEQ multiplex PCR assay. TCRdb holds this immuneACCESS table with in-frame rearrangements only. Some clones are missing; in checked studies, unresolved V genes explain under half, and the rest has no known cause. The sample table records roughly 1.5 million clones; roughly 98% of these occur just once. The top ten clones comprise 0.45% of the sample. The specimen sequenced was naive CD4+ T cells sorted from blood. The cell subset or site label on this specimen signifies: CD45RA+ positively selected. The receptors derive from a man under 40 in good health.

The chain carries TRBV27 and TRBJ1-1; D remains unclear. V gave up 8 bases and J gave up 2 bases, with 15 bases separating them. Germline assignment: CDR1 MNHEY and CDR2 SMNVEV (reference sequence). CDR3 length: 14 residues. The CDR3 sequence: CASGKPSLNTEAFF. The CDR3 nucleotides read TGTGCCAGCGGTAAACCTAGTCTAAACACTGAAGCTTTCTTT.

V gene TRBV5-6 combines with J gene TRBJ2-2, with D unclear. V was trimmed by 1 base and J by 1 base, leaving 14 bases between them. CDR1 and CDR2 (germline): SGHDT, YYEEEE. This CDR3 is built from 17 residues. CDR3 bases: TGTGCCAGCAGCTTGTATAGGGCAAGGCAGAACACCGGGGAGCTGTTTTTT. This codes for CASSLYRARQNTGELFF.

The chain has TRBV18 and TRBJ2-1; 14 positions agree with TRBD2. Germline V gene data show CDR1 as KGHSH and CDR2 as LQKENI. J gave up 1 base and V 4 bases, and 9 bases lay outside the gene matches. This CDR3 is built from 19 residues. CDR3 protein: CASSQGPGLAGASYNEQFF. CDR3 coding DNA: TGTGCCAGCTCACAGGGACCGGGACTAGCGGGAGCGTCCTACAATGAGCAGTTCTTC.